This TCR beta chain was found in a study of T cell responses to AZD1222 COVID-19 vaccine. Study results and limitations: At baseline, just a handful of AZD1222 recipients tested seropositive. Donors were chiefly white British, with a greater number of females, and clonal diversity was perhaps underestimated. The breadth and depth of Spike-specific TCRs increased once two AZD1222 doses had been given.

CDR1 and CDR2 from the germline V gene are SGHNT and YYREEE (reference sequence). V was pared by 3 bases and J by 2 bases, with 3 bases of the junction left unmatched. The CDR3 length is 15 residues. It was second doses at about 4 or about 12 weeks that were pooled. With regard to this clone: Its antigen is unidentified.

Sequenced by immunoSEQ multiplex PCR; TCRdb stores in-frame clones only, minus some. This sample yields 13,000 or so clones, of which less than 85% are seen a single time; around 39% belongs to the top ten. This TCR came from an adult who received the AZD1222 COVID-19 vaccine. This sample comprised peripheral blood, obtained 28 days after the second AZD1222 dose. The genes are TRBV5-4 and TRBJ2-2; 8 bases fit TRBD1. The CDR3 DNA sequence: TGTGCCAGCAGCTCGGGACAGGATAACACCGGGGAGCTGTTTTTT. Translating gives CASSSGQDNTGELFF.